The 10 T cell receptor beta chains reported below all come from one sample, sequenced in a study of blood T cell repertoires in COVID-19. Some clones are missing from TCRdb's copy, which holds only in-frame ones; the method was immunoSEQ multiplex PCR. This table has some 250,000 clones, about 85% appearing once. Sequencing was done on a sample of peripheral blood. Every receptor here comes from a woman older than 75 with acute or convalescent COVID-19.

The rearrangement uses TRBV25-1 and TRBJ2-5; 7 positions agree with TRBD1. Losses at the gene ends were 5 bases for V and 1 base for J; bases not matched to a gene: 7. The CDR3 contains 15 residues. In germline, CDR1 is MGHDK, CDR2 SYGVNS. The CDR3 DNA reads as TGTGCCAGCAGTAGGCCCGGGACAGCCCAAGAGACCCAGTACTTC. The encoded protein is CASSRPGTAQETQYF.

J is TRBJ2-3 and V is TRBV5-1; D is ambiguous. This CDR3 contains 11 residues. Trimming cost V 5 bases and J 6 bases, with 7 bases left between them. Germline values: CDR1 SGHRS, CDR2 YFSETQ. The CDR3 here is CASRAADTQYF. The CDR3 region has the DNA TGCGCCAGCAGGGCGGCGGATACGCAGTATTTT.

CDR3: CASTRDADYGYTF. For the CDR3, the DNA is TGTGCCAGCACCCGAGACGCGGATTATGGCTACACCTTC. This sequence joins TRBV2 and TRBJ1-2, with D unresolved. CDR1 is SNHLY and CDR2 is FYNNEI in the germline V gene. This CDR3 is built from 13 residues. V shed 7 bases and J shed 5 bases, with 14 bases lying between them.

The J gene is TRBJ2-7, the V gene TRBV2, with D maybe TRBD2 (5 bases). The CDR3 extends over 13 amino acids. Germline CDR1 SNHLY, CDR2 FYNNEI. The ends were cut back, 1 base at V and 6 bases at J, with 10 bases in the middle. CDR3 loop: CASSEVEGSEQYF. The CDR3 DNA is TGTGCCAGCAGTGAAGTAGAGGGATCCGAGCAGTACTTC.

The V and J genes are TRBV2 and TRBJ1-1, with TRBD1 identical over 7 bases. V dropped 4 bases and J dropped 2; count of bases not matched to a gene: 4. Germline V gene sequence: CDR1 SNHLY, CDR2 FYNNEI. CDR3 size: 14 residues. This chain's CDR3 is CASSVDRANTEAFF. The CDR3 DNA reads as TGTGCCAGCAGTGTAGACAGGGCAAACACTGAAGCTTTCTTT. Filled out from reference TRBV2 and TRBJ1-1, the complete variable domain reads EPEVTQTPSHQVTQMGQEVILRCVPISNHLYFYWYRQILGQKVEFLVSFYNNEISEKSEIFDDQFSVERPDGSNFTLKIRSTKLEDSAMYFCASSVDRANTEAFFGQGTRLTVV.

DNA for the CDR3: TGTGCCAGCAGCTTAAACATTGGAGAGAATTCACCCCTCCACTTT. Translating it yields CASSLNIGENSPLHF. The gene calls are TRBV11-2 and TRBJ1-6; no firm D call. The V gene lost 2 bases and the J gene lost 7 bases, with 12 bases spanning the gap. CDR3 length: 15 residues. Germline V gene sequence: CDR1 SGHAT, CDR2 FQNNGV.

The chain recombines TRBV5-1 with TRBJ2-7; TRBD1 aligns across 8 bases. Per the germline V gene, CDR1 is SGHRS and CDR2 is YFSETQ. Trimming took 1 base from V and 3 from J; bases not matched to a gene: 9. The CDR3 is made up of 16 amino acids. CDR3 bases: TGCGCCAGCAGCTTGTCGAGTCGTGGGACAGGCTACGAGCAGTACTTC. Translating it yields CASSLSSRGTGYEQYF.

This clone showed up just once. The gene calls are TRBV6-5 and TRBJ1-4; TRBD1 matches at 11 bases. V gave up 6 bases and J gave up 8 bases; unmatched junction bases: 2. Germline V lookup: CDR1 MNHEY, CDR2 SVGAGI. This CDR3 is 13 amino acids long. The CDR3 here is CASRDRGHEKLFF. DNA of the CDR3: TGTGCCAGCAGGGACAGGGGGCACGAAAAACTGTTTTTT.

This sequence joins TRBV7-9 and TRBJ2-7; 7 bases line up with TRBD1. Losses at the gene ends were 6 bases for V and 2 bases for J; bases not matched to a gene: 4. CDR3 length equals 13 residues. Germline-derived CDR1 and CDR2 are SEHNR and FQNEAQ (reference sequence). CDR3 amino acids: CASRRTGTYEQYF. The DNA for the CDR3 is TGTGCCAGCAGGAGGACAGGAACCTACGAGCAGTACTTC.

The chain links TRBV5-4 to TRBJ1-4; 7 bases map to TRBD1. V shed 4 bases, J shed 4 bases, and the junction held 4 bases outside the gene matches. CDR1 SGHNT and CDR2 YYREEE come from the germline V gene (reference sequence). The CDR3 extends over 14 amino acids. CDR3 region: CASSQQGVNEKLFF. As DNA, the CDR3 is TGTGCCAGCAGCCAGCAGGGGGTTAATGAAAAACTGTTTTTT.